These 11 T cell receptor beta chains came from one sample sequenced in a study of blood T cell repertoires in COVID-19 (TCRdb year 2020). The library was made by the immunoSEQ multiplex PCR assay. The table comes from immuneACCESS by way of TCRdb, which keeps in-frame sequences with V and J called. Part of the clones is missing from these tables; in studies checked, under half for an unresolved V gene and the rest for unknown reasons. The sample table holds a few hundred thousand clones, of which roughly 84% were seen once. The ten most abundant clones make up 15% to 20% of the sample. Input material: peripheral blood. The receptors shown here come from a woman older than 75 with active or convalescent COVID-19.

This clone was seen a handful of times. The chain combines TRBV13 with TRBJ1-6, with TRBD1 identical over 8 bases. V lost 8 bases to trimming and J lost 7 bases; unmatched junction nucleotides: 7. This CDR3 is 14 amino acids long. Germline V lookup: CDR1 PRHDT, CDR2 FYEKMQ (reference sequence). CDR3 region: CASGQGTYNSPLHF. CDR3 DNA sequence: TGTGCCAGCGGACAGGGAACATACAATTCACCCCTCCACTTT.

This chain links TRBV12-3 or TRBV12-4 with TRBJ1-1; TRBD1 matches 10 bases. The junction had 6 bases not matched to a gene; V was cut back by 6 bases and J by 11 bases. The CDR3 has 12 residues. CDR3 loop: CASRYDRGQAFF. DNA of the CDR3: TGTGCCAGCAGATACGACAGGGGGCAGGCTTTCTTT.

The rearrangement uses TRBV6-5 and TRBJ2-1; tentative D call: TRBD1 (6 bases). This CDR3 spans 12 amino acids. V gave up 2 bases and J gave up 15 bases, with 14 bases separating them. Per germline, CDR1 MNHEY and CDR2 SVGAGI. The DNA of the CDR3 is TGTGCCAGCAGTTACAGCTTTAGGGGGTGGTTCTTC. Residues: CASSYSFRGWFF.

This clone was seen just once. The V and J genes are TRBV6-2 or TRBV6-3 and TRBJ1-2; D call uncertain. The CDR3 has 14 residues. The germline CDR1 and CDR2 sequences are MNHEY and SVGEGT. V gave up 2 bases and J gave up 8 bases, with 15 bases separating them. CDR3 DNA sequence: TGTGCCAGCAGTTACGGGGATATGGCGGGAGGCTACACCTTC. Translated: CASSYGDMAGGYTF.

The chain links TRBV25-1 to TRBJ2-3; 12 nucleotides line up with TRBD2. This CDR3 has 16 residues. Germline V gives CDR1 MGHDK, CDR2 SYGVNS. Trimming took 5 bases from V and 2 from J; bases not matched to a gene: 5. CDR3 nucleotides: TGTGCCAGCAGTTCCCGACTAGCGGGGGCCACAGATACGCAGTATTTT. This sequence encodes CASSSRLAGATDTQYF.

This clone was counted only a few times. The gene calls are TRBV28 and TRBJ1-5; D is uncertain. Per germline, CDR1 MDHEN and CDR2 SYDVKM. Trimming left V 6 bases short and J 0 bases short, with 6 bases between. This CDR3 is built from 13 residues. Here the CDR3 DNA reads TGTGCCAGCAGCACAAGTAGCAATCAGCCCCAGCATTTT. Protein: CASSTSSNQPQHF. Using reference TRBV28 and TRBJ1-5 for the parts outside the CDR3, the full variable domain is DVKVTQSSRYLVKRTGEKVFLECVQDMDHENMFWYRQDPGLGLRLIYFSYDVKMKEKGDIPEGYSVSREKKERFSLILESASTNQTSMYLCASSTSSNQPQHFGDGTRLSIL.

This rearrangement joins TRBV18 to TRBJ2-1; TRBD2 agrees at 7 bases. V was clipped by 3 bases and J by 10 bases; unmatched bases: 15. CDR3 length: 16 residues. The germline CDR1 and CDR2 sequences are KGHSH and LQKENI. CDR3 coding DNA: TGTGCCAGCTCACCGCCCGGGTCTAGCGGTCCCAGGGAGCAGTTCTTC. As protein: CASSPPGSSGPREQFF.

A single count supports this clone. The genes are TRBV28 and TRBJ1-1; possibly TRBD1 for D (5 bases). CDR1 is MDHEN, CDR2 SYDVKM, per germline. The CDR3 has 16 amino acids. V gave up 6 bases and J gave up 1 base, with 18 bases separating them. Written as DNA, the CDR3 is TGTGCCAGCAGAAGAGGGGAGGACACTCGGAACACTGAAGCTTTCTTT. It translates to CASRRGEDTRNTEAFF.

The chain combines TRBV19 with TRBJ2-1; no definite D call. The length of the CDR3 is 15 residues. The germline V and J ends were trimmed by 0 bases and 6 bases, with 12 bases remaining between them. CDR1 and CDR2 (germline): LNHDA, SQIVND (reference sequence). The CDR3 DNA reads as TGTGCCAGTAGTATAGAGCCGGGTTGGAGCAATGAGCAGTTCTTC. Translated, it gives CASSIEPGWSNEQFF.

This chain connects TRBV28 to TRBJ2-2; TRBD2 is a possible D gene (6 bases). Trimming cost V 1 base and J 1 base, with 13 bases left between them. CDR1 is MDHEN and CDR2 is SYDVKM in the germline V gene. CDR3 size: 17 residues. DNA of the CDR3: TGTGCCAGCAGTTTATATGGAGGGTACATGAACACCGGGGAGCTGTTTTTT. Translated, it gives CASSLYGGYMNTGELFF.

The sample holds many counts of this clone. V gene TRBV6-1 combines with J gene TRBJ2-1; weak D call: TRBD2 (6 bases). The CDR3 is 15 residues long. CDR1 MNHNS and CDR2 SASEGT come from the germline V gene. V was cut by 3 bases and J by 0 bases, with 9 bases left in between. CDR3 in DNA: TGTGCCAGCAGTGACGGCGGGGACTCCTACAATGAGCAGTTCTTC. This sequence encodes CASSDGGDSYNEQFF.